This is a list of T cell receptor beta chains from one sample in a study of blood T cell repertoires in COVID-19. The protocol was immunoSEQ multiplex PCR, while the TCRdb copy is restricted to in-frame clones and leaves out a portion. Here the sample spans around 170,000 clones, over 70% being singletons. Sequencing was done on a sample of peripheral blood. The receptor set was obtained from a woman between 55 and 75 years old with acute or convalescent COVID-19. CDR3s include the opening cysteine and the closing phenylalanine or tryptophan. D genes are given only for firm matches. The size of a clone is reported for some rows only, either as once, few or many, or as a class for expanded clones.

TRBV7-2,NA,TRBD1,TRBJ1-2,CASSLGWGQSTDGYTF,TGTGCCAGCAGCTTAGGGTGGGGACAGTCTACGGATGGCTACACCTTC
TRBV3-1/TRBV3-2,NA,NA,TRBJ2-7,CASDNTGTSEQYF,TGTGCCAGCGACAATACAGGGACCAGCGAGCAGTACTTC
TRBV6-5,NA,TRBD1,TRBJ1-2,CASSRGQGGGYTF,TGTGCCAGCAGCCGCGGACAGGGCGGTGGCTACACCTTC
TRBV28,NA,NA,TRBJ1-6,CASSPGLNSIDSPLHF,TGTGCCAGCAGTCCGGGTCTTAATTCGATTGATTCACCCCTCCACTTT
TRBV6-5,few,TRBD1,TRBJ1-4,CASSYGRGREKLFF,TGTGCCAGCAGTTACGGCAGGGGGCGAGAAAAACTGTTTTTT
TRBV9,NA,TRBD1,TRBJ1-2,CASSVDSTGWNGYTF,TGTGCCAGCAGCGTAGATTCGACAGGGTGGAATGGCTACACCTTC
TRBV19,NA,NA,TRBJ2-5,CASKDRGVETQYF,TGTGCCAGTAAAGATCGCGGGGTGGAGACCCAGTACTTC
TRBV27,NA,NA,TRBJ2-5,CASSPNTIRRETQYF,TGTGCCAGCAGTCCTAACACGATCCGGAGAGAGACCCAGTACTTC
TRBV19,NA,TRBD1,TRBJ1-5,CASSGQGINQPQHF,TGTGCCAGTAGTGGACAGGGCATCAATCAGCCCCAGCATTTT
TRBV19,once,TRBD1,TRBJ1-5,CASSITGTVGQPQHF,TGTGCCAGTAGTATAACTGGGACAGTTGGCCAGCCCCAGCATTTT
TRBV5-1,NA,NA,TRBJ1-4,CASSLGDSTTNEKLFF,TGCGCCAGCAGCTTAGGAGATTCGACAACTAATGAAAAACTGTTTTTT
TRBV9,NA,NA,TRBJ2-7,CASSVVLQYF,TGTGCCAGCAGCGTAGTTCTCCAGTACTTC
TRBV7-6,few,NA,TRBJ1-1,CASSLDTNTEAFF,TGTGCCAGCAGCTTAGACACGAACACTGAAGCTTTCTTT
TRBV5-1,NA,NA,TRBJ1-4,CASSLGGEVEKLFF,TGCGCCAGCAGCTTGGGAGGGGAGGTTGAAAAACTGTTTTTT
TRBV2,NA,TRBD2,TRBJ2-1,CASRELAGGYNEQFF,TGTGCCAGCAGGGAACTAGCGGGGGGGTACAATGAGCAGTTCTTC
TRBV6-5,few,TRBD1,TRBJ1-2,CASRPGQGVYTF,TGTGCCAGCAGGCCGGGACAGGGGGTCTACACCTTC
TRBV27,NA,TRBD1,TRBJ2-5,CASSGTGWGETQYF,TGTGCCAGCAGCGGGACAGGGTGGGGGGAGACCCAGTACTTC
TRBV9,NA,TRBD1,TRBJ2-7,CASSHRGANEQYF,TGTGCCAGCAGCCACAGGGGTGCCAACGAGCAGTACTTC
TRBV11-3,NA,NA,TRBJ2-1,CASSLGSSYNEQFF,TGTGCCAGCAGCTTAGGGAGCTCCTACAATGAGCAGTTCTTC
TRBV14,NA,NA,TRBJ2-7,CASSQQGFTYEQYF,TGTGCCAGCAGCCAACAGGGGTTTACCTACGAGCAGTACTTC
TRBV2,NA,TRBD2,TRBJ2-3,CARGPGGGSDTQYF,TGTGCCAGGGGGCCCGGCGGGGGGTCCGATACGCAGTATTTT
TRBV19,NA,NA,TRBJ2-7,CASTSGGKDYEQYF,TGTGCCAGTACCTCGGGGGGCAAAGACTACGAGCAGTACTTC
TRBV5-1,few,TRBD2,TRBJ2-1,CASSPDGIAGAYNEQFF,TGCGCCAGCAGCCCGGACGGAATAGCGGGGGCCTACAATGAGCAGTTCTTC
TRBV2,NA,TRBD1,TRBJ1-2,CASREQGVYGYTF,TGTGCCAGCAGAGAACAGGGGGTCTATGGCTACACCTTC
TRBV14,once,NA,TRBJ2-5,CASSPGLRETQYF,TGTGCCAGCAGCCCCGGACTAAGGGAGACCCAGTACTTC
TRBV7-2,NA,TRBD1,TRBJ2-1,CASSRRDRGNNEQFF,TGTGCCAGCAGCCGCCGGGACAGGGGCAACAATGAGCAGTTCTTC